This T cell receptor beta chain was sequenced for a study of cytomegalovirus exposure and HLA in healthy donors. Study-level findings and limits: Accurate prediction of most subjects' HLA-A and HLA-B alleles from TCR beta sequences was reported.

Deletions cut 5 bases from V and 2 bases from J, with 14 bases between. This CDR3 contains 15 residues. Germline values: CDR1 LNHDA, CDR2 SQIVND (reference sequence). Worth noting for this clone: No antigen is known for it.

Vbeta (60) and Jbeta (13) primers were used in the PCR. Method: immunoSEQ multiplex PCR; TCRdb's copy keeps in-frame clones and lacks some. The table has over 100,000 clones, approximately 82% seen once. This sequence joins TRBV19 and TRBJ2-3; D might be TRBD2 (5 bases). The sequencing input was PBMCs. The receptor comes from a man aged 25-40 years in good health and CMV-seropositive. The CDR3 region is CASSPDRTSTDTQYF. CDR3 bases: TGTGCCAGTAGTCCCGATAGGACTTCCACAGATACGCAGTATTTT.